These 14 T cell receptor beta chains were sequenced from one sample in a study of post-analysis software for immune sequencing data. Overall study findings and caveats: Among about 5 TRBV segments more frequent in patients than controls were TRBV5-6, TRBV5-1 and TRBV20-1.

These receptors lack a known antigen. Unique molecular identifiers were built into the TCR beta cDNA libraries. From the PCR reads, TCRdb called clonotypes with MiXCR, one entry per CDR3 protein. The table includes 350,000 to 500,000 distinct CDR3 sequences, less than 40% detected once. The sample comprised blood. These receptors were collected from a girl aged 2 to 9 with multiple sclerosis.

The chain carries TRBV4-3 and TRBJ2-5; D perhaps matches TRBD2 (5 bases). The CDR3 contains 15 residues. Germline assignment: CDR1 LGHNA and CDR2 YSLEER. The V end lost 1 base, the J end lost 4 bases, and 13 bases lay between the germline ends. For the CDR3, the DNA is TGCGCCAGCAGCCAAGGGACCTTAGAGGGAGAGACCCAGTACTTC. Amino acid sequence: CASSQGTLEGETQYF.

The chain joins TRBV5-1 to TRBJ2-5; tentatively, D is TRBD1 (6 bases). Germline loops: CDR1 SGHRS, CDR2 YFSETQ. Trimming removed 6 bases at V and 4 bases at J, with 13 bases between. This CDR3 contains 13 residues. CDR3 bases: TGCGCCAGCAACGACAGGACGCGAGAGACCCAGTACTTC. It translates to CASNDRTRETQYF.

The CDR3 DNA reads TGTGCCAGCAGGATACAGGACCAGCCCCAGCATTTT. It yields the protein CASRIQDQPQHF. The gene calls are TRBV28 and TRBJ1-5, with D tentatively TRBD1 (5 bases). The CDR3 consists of 12 residues. Germline V gene data show CDR1 as MDHEN and CDR2 as SYDVKM. V was pared by 6 bases and J by 7 bases, with 10 bases between.

This clonotype was detected only once. This chain links TRBV13 with TRBJ2-5; 12 nucleotides match TRBD1. Germline V CDR1 and CDR2: PRHDT, FYEKMQ (reference sequence). J gave up 2 bases and V 4 bases, and 8 bases lay outside the gene matches. The CDR3 contains 17 residues. The CDR3 is CASSSLGQGATQETQYF. The CDR3 coding sequence is TGTGCCAGCAGCTCCCTGGGACAGGGGGCTACGCAAGAGACCCAGTACTTC.

The rearrangement joins TRBV12-3 or TRBV12-4 to TRBJ1-5; the match to TRBD1 covers 7 bases. CDR3 length: 17 residues. J gave up 1 base and V 4 bases, and 10 bases lay outside the gene matches. The CDR3 reads CASSSGRRDRSNQPQHF. In nucleotides, the CDR3 is TGTGCCAGCAGTTCGGGACGCCGGGACAGAAGCAATCAGCCCCAGCATTTT.

A few counts support this clonotype. The chain links TRBV7-9 to TRBJ2-1; 7 bases fit TRBD2. There are 15 residues in the CDR3. Trimming removed 5 bases from V and 3 bases from J; junction bases left unmatched: 7. CDR1 and CDR2 from the germline V gene are SEHNR and FQNEAQ (reference sequence). CDR3 coding DNA: TGTGCCAGCAGCCCCCAGCGGGACTACTACAATGAGCAGTTCTTC. Amino acids: CASSPQRDYYNEQFF.

V is TRBV3-1 and J is TRBJ2-5, with a tentative D call TRBD2 (6 bases). V shed 2 bases and J shed 11 bases, with 24 bases lying between them. Germline CDR1 is LGHDT and CDR2 is YNNKEL (reference sequence). This CDR3 has 16 residues. The CDR3 is CASSQNRGTWAGEQYF. The CDR3 nucleotides read TGTGCCAGCAGCCAAAACCGGGGGACTTGGGCTGGTGAGCAGTACTTC.

The chain joins TRBV3-1 to TRBJ2-1; 8 nucleotides agree with TRBD1. The V and J ends lost 10 bases and 1 base, in that order; junction bases with no gene match: 6. The V gene's germline CDR1 is LGHDT and CDR2 YNNKEL (reference sequence). CDR3 size: 14 residues. The CDR3 DNA reads TGTGCCATCTCGAACAGGGGGTCCTACAATGAGCAGTTCTTC. Translated: CAISNRGSYNEQFF.

The chain uses TRBV5-1 and TRBJ1-6; no clear D. The V gene's germline CDR1 is SGHRS and CDR2 YFSETQ. V gave up 4 bases and J gave up 6 bases, with 17 bases separating them. This CDR3 has 16 amino acids. CDR3 DNA: TGCGCCAGCAGCCCTGACCCGGGAGTAAGTAATTCACCCCTCCACTTT. Its protein is CASSPDPGVSNSPLHF. Full variable domain (rest looked up from reference TRBV5-1 and TRBJ1-6): KAGVTQTPRYLIKTRGQQVTLSCSPISGHRSVSWYQQTPGQGLQFLFEYFSETQRNKGNFPGRFSGRQFSNSRSEMNVSTLELGDSALYLCASSPDPGVSNSPLHFGNGTRLTVT.

This clonotype was found once. The rearrangement links TRBV6-2 or TRBV6-3 to TRBJ2-7; D is perhaps TRBD1 (6 bases). This CDR3 comprises 16 residues. V gave up 5 bases and J gave up 3 bases, with 20 bases separating them. Germline V gene sequence: CDR1 MNHEY, CDR2 SVGEGT. Written as DNA, the CDR3 is TGTGCCAGCAGTATAGACCGAACACAAGGGGGCTACGAGCAGTACTTC. Translation: CASSIDRTQGGYEQYF.

The chain is built from TRBV24-1 and TRBJ2-3, with 11 bases lining up with TRBD1. Germline trimming cut 4 bases from V and 5 bases from J; bases unmatched to any gene: 10. The length of the CDR3 is 17 residues. Germline CDR1 KGHDR, CDR2 SFDVKD. The CDR3 DNA is TGTGCCACCAGTGACCATCAACCGGGACAGGGGGGAGATACGCAGTATTTT. It specifies CATSDHQPGQGGDTQYF.

This chain uses TRBV7-6 with TRBJ2-4, with D maybe TRBD1 (5 bases). Near its end, the DNA agrees better with TRBJ2-7, so the J call may be wrong. Per the germline V gene, CDR1 is SGHVS and CDR2 is FNYEAQ. The CDR3 extends over 13 amino acids. Here the CDR3 DNA reads TGTGCCAGCAGCCTTGGGTTCAGGGACGAGCAGTACTTC. It yields the protein CASSLGFRDEQYF.

The chain links TRBV20-1 to TRBJ2-1; no reliable D call. Trimming took off 3 bases at V and 0 bases at J, with 15 bases between the two ends. Looked up from germline, CDR1 is DFQATT and CDR2 is SNEGSKA (reference sequence). The length of the CDR3 is 16 residues. CDR3 sequence (DNA): TGCAGTGCTAGTCCCGATGGTCTAGGCTCCTACAATGAGCAGTTCTTC. It encodes CSASPDGLGSYNEQFF.

This clonotype was seen a single time. This chain connects TRBV29-1 to TRBJ2-5; perhaps TRBD2 as D (6 bases). With the DNA end fitting TRBJ2-7 better, the J assignment may be wrong. The CDR3 length is 13 residues. CDR1 is SQVTM and CDR2 is ANQGSEA in the germline V gene. CDR3 DNA: TGCAGCGCTGCGGGACGCCTCAAGGACGAGCAGTACTTC. Amino acids: CSAAGRLKDEQYF.